A single T cell receptor (beta chain) is shown here with its context. Antigen: not known. The entry originates in a study of a mutant IDH1 vaccine in newly diagnosed glioma. The length of the CDR3 is 13 residues. Trimming shortened V by 0 bases and J by 6 bases, and 9 bases separated the two germline ends. The germline V gene encodes CDR1 SGHAT and CDR2 FQDESV (reference sequence). Regarding time point: week 23, last vaccination. Each vaccine dose was 300 ug of mutant IDH1 20-mer peptide, with topical imiquimod. Measured with immunoSEQ multiplex PCR; TCRdb has only the in-frame clones, and not every one. The sample includes tens of thousands of clones, nearly 85% of them seen just once.

This clonotype was sampled from a man in his late teens or twenties with glioma. V and J are TRBV11-1 and TRBJ2-7; D remains ambiguous. The material was PBMCs, obtained from a glioma patient whose treatment included an IDH1 peptide vaccine. CDR3 loop: CASSLAPGPEQYF. For the CDR3, the DNA is TGTGCCAGCAGCTTAGCCCCAGGCCCCGAGCAGTACTTC.